The sequence of this T cell receptor (beta chain) was determined in a study of blood T cell repertoires in COVID-19. Generated by immunoSEQ multiplex PCR, the TCRdb table keeps only in-frame clones and is missing some. The sample has roughly 150,000 clones; roughly 84% are singletons. Trimming removed 4 bases from V and 7 bases from J; junction bases left unmatched: 12. Germline lookup yields CDR1 ENHRY and CDR2 SYGVKD. The CDR3 sequence is 16 residues long. V and J are TRBV10-3 and TRBJ2-2; 7 bases are shared with TRBD2. This TCR came from a woman aged 45-60 years in a cohort sampled during active or convalescent COVID-19. Sample: peripheral blood. The CDR3 reads CAISGGGGSGSGELFF. For the CDR3, the DNA is TGTGCCATCAGTGGTGGCGGGGGATCCGGGAGCGGGGAGCTGTTTTTT.